This T cell receptor (beta chain) was profiled in a study of CD8+ T cells in alopecia areata. Cell sorting was applied to PBMCs, and CD4+ and CD8+ T cells were collected. General study findings and limits: Researchers reported that TCR sharing among patients proved less clear than in mice, possibly HLA-linked.

Reverse transcribed after extraction, RNA yielded cDNA as the sequencing template. Sequencing was performed with immunoSEQ multiplex PCR; in TCRdb, only in-frame clones are kept and a portion is missing. The table includes roughly 150,000 clones, 55% to 65% detected once. The CDR3 loop spans 14 amino acids. Germline V gene data show CDR1 as GTSNPN and CDR2 as SVGIG (reference sequence). V dropped 2 bases and J dropped 9 bases, with 16 bases sitting between them. This clone occurred once. What it recognizes is unknown. The chain employs TRBV30 and TRBJ2-2; either TRBD1 or TRBD2 may fit D (6 bases each). The specimen sequenced was CD4+ T cells sorted from blood. This sequence originates from a human donor in good health. This CDR3 reads CAWSTGRLFRELFF. The CDR3 DNA reads TGTGCCTGGAGTACAGGGAGGTTATTCCGGGAGCTGTTTTTT.